A single sample gave rise to the 18 T cell receptor beta chains below, sequenced in a study of CD8 T cells in Susac syndrome. When the RNA was reverse transcribed, random hexamers were used with an input of about 0.45 to 1 ug. MiXCR was run by TCRdb on the immunoSEQ multiplex PCR reads, yielding one entry per CDR3 protein. The sample contains 110,000 or so distinct CDR3 sequences, around 94% of which appear only once. The sample consisted of CD4+ T cells from PBMCs. The receptor source for this set is a human donor with multiple sclerosis.

The chain carries TRBV4-2 and TRBJ2-7; no reliable D call. Germline CDR1 is LGHNA and CDR2 is YNFKEQ. V was trimmed by 0 bases and J by 3 bases, leaving 9 bases between them. The CDR3 consists of 14 residues. CDR3 sequence (DNA): TGTGCCAGCAGCCAAGATTTAGGCAGCTACGAGCAGTACTTC. It is translated as CASSQDLGSYEQYF.

The chain combines TRBV15 with TRBJ1-1; perhaps TRBD1 as D (6 bases). Germline V gives CDR1 LNHNV, CDR2 YYDKDF (reference sequence). Trimming took 1 base from V and 1 from J, leaving 13 bases between them. This CDR3 has 16 residues. The CDR3 here is CATSRGPQGPNTEAFF. The CDR3 DNA reads TGTGCCACCAGCAGAGGACCACAGGGACCGAACACTGAAGCTTTCTTT.

The sample holds one count of this clonotype. V usage is TRBV20-1 and J usage is TRBJ1-4; a weak D match, TRBD1 (5 bases). The CDR3 runs 13 residues. CDR1 is DFQATT, CDR2 SNEGSKA, per germline (reference sequence). The V end was cut by 6 bases, the J end by 6 bases, with 14 bases between. The CDR3 nucleotides are TGCAGTGCAGGGGAGGGGATGGATGAAAAACTGTTTTTT. Translating gives CSAGEGMDEKLFF.

This chain links TRBV29-1 with TRBJ2-5; D ambiguous. Germline CDR1 and CDR2: SQVTM and ANQGSEA. CDR3 length: 10 residues. The V end lost 4 bases, the J end lost 7 bases, and 7 bases lay between the germline ends. In DNA form, the CDR3 reads TGCAGCGTTGGAGCCCTGACCCAGTACTTC. Its protein product is CSVGALTQYF.

The chain has TRBV5-1 and TRBJ2-5; tentatively, D is TRBD1 (8 bases). The germline CDR1 and CDR2 sequences are SGHRS and YFSETQ. Deletions cut 4 bases from V and 3 bases from J, with 13 bases between. The CDR3 runs 14 residues. The CDR3 loop is CASSPQGGKETQYF. CDR3 bases: TGCGCCAGCAGCCCACAGGGGGGGAAAGAGACCCAGTACTTC.

The chain combines TRBV29-1 with TRBJ1-1; weak D call: TRBD1 (5 bases). Germline V gene data show CDR1 as SQVTM and CDR2 as ANQGSEA. CDR3 length equals 11 residues. V was trimmed by 3 bases and J by 4 bases, leaving 6 bases between them. DNA of the CDR3: TGCAGCGTTGAGGGGGGCACTGAAGCTTTCTTT. It encodes CSVEGGTEAFF.

Only one count was recorded for this clonotype. The chain uses TRBV25-1 and TRBJ2-7, with D tentatively TRBD1 (5 bases). The CDR3 has 13 residues. Germline V gives CDR1 MGHDK, CDR2 SYGVNS. Trimming removed 6 bases at V and 2 bases at J, with 11 bases between. CDR3 sequence (DNA): TGTGCCAGCAGCGAAGGGGCACCCTACGAGCAGTACTTC. Amino acids: CASSEGAPYEQYF.

The gene calls are TRBV7-9 and TRBJ2-7; D perhaps matches TRBD1 (5 bases). V was trimmed by 5 bases and J by 3 bases, leaving 14 bases between them. This CDR3 has 14 residues. The V gene's germline CDR1 is SEHNR and CDR2 FQNEAQ (reference sequence). DNA for the CDR3: TGTGCCAGCAGCGAGAAAGGGGCTATCTACGAGCAGTACTTC. This translates into CASSEKGAIYEQYF.

This chain links TRBV30 with TRBJ1-1; D might be TRBD1 (6 bases). With 7 bases removed from V and 4 bases from J, the gap between germline ends came to 16 bases. Germline CDR1 is GTSNPN and CDR2 is SVGIG (reference sequence). The CDR3 length is 13 residues. This CDR3 reads CAFSDRPGTEAFF. CDR3 sequence (DNA): TGTGCCTTCTCCGACAGGCCAGGCACTGAAGCTTTCTTT.

V usage is TRBV7-2 and J usage is TRBJ2-2; no clear D gene. V shed 3 bases and J shed 6 bases, with 8 bases lying between them. This CDR3 is 13 amino acids long. Germline V gives CDR1 SGHTA, CDR2 FQGNSA. CDR3 loop: CASSLRTAGELFF. CDR3 nucleotides: TGTGCCAGCAGCTTGCGGACGGCCGGGGAGCTGTTTTTT.

The rearrangement joins TRBV3-1 to TRBJ2-1; D ambiguous. CDR1 is LGHDT, CDR2 YNNKEL, per germline (reference sequence). There are 15 residues in the CDR3. V was cut by 0 bases and J by 1 base, with 7 bases left in between. In DNA, the CDR3 is TGTGCCAGCAGCCAAGATACGGGTTCCTACAATGAGCAGTTCTTC. Translating it yields CASSQDTGSYNEQFF.

The chain links TRBV15 to TRBJ1-2, with D maybe TRBD1 (6 bases). The length of the CDR3 is 15 residues. V was shortened by 7 bases and J by 5 bases, with 20 bases between the two germline ends. Germline CDR1 and CDR2: LNHNV and YYDKDF (reference sequence). CDR3 DNA sequence: TGTGCCACCACCGAGAGGAGCAGGGGAGGATATGGCTACACCTTC. This encodes CATTERSRGGYGYTF.

This clonotype was picked up a small number of times. The J gene is TRBJ2-2, the V gene TRBV29-1; D may be TRBD1 (6 bases). Looked up from germline, CDR1 is SQVTM and CDR2 is ANQGSEA. Trimming pared 6 bases from V and 3 bases from J, leaving 14 bases between. This CDR3 comprises 14 residues. The CDR3 region has the DNA TGCAGCGTCAAAGGGGGACGCGACACCGGGGAGCTGTTTTTT. It codes for CSVKGGRDTGELFF.

The chain carries TRBV5-1 and TRBJ2-7, with D possibly being TRBD1 (6 bases). Trimming took off 1 base at V and 0 bases at J, with 11 bases between the two ends. Germline V gene sequence: CDR1 SGHRS, CDR2 YFSETQ. This CDR3 is 15 amino acids long. The CDR3 region has the DNA TGCGCCAGCAGCTTGTTGGGGACACACTCCTACGAGCAGTACTTC. This translates into CASSLLGTHSYEQYF. The variable domain in full, with the rest retrieved from reference TRBV5-1 and TRBJ2-7, is KAGVTQTPRYLIKTRGQQVTLSCSPISGHRSVSWYQQTPGQGLQFLFEYFSETQRNKGNFPGRFSGRQFSNSRSEMNVSTLELGDSALYLCASSLLGTHSYEQYFGPGTRLTVT.

V is TRBV5-4 and J is TRBJ2-1; the match to TRBD2 covers 9 bases. Germline CDR1 is SGHNT and CDR2 is YYREEE (reference sequence). The V gene end was trimmed by 3 bases and the J gene end by 4 bases; junction bases not matched to a gene: 8. The CDR3 runs 16 residues. CDR3 protein: CASSSAGGIPYNEQFF. DNA for the CDR3: TGTGCCAGCAGCTCAGCGGGGGGCATCCCATACAATGAGCAGTTCTTC. Combining the CDR3 with reference TRBV5-4 and TRBJ2-1 gives the whole variable domain ETGVTQSPTHLIKTRGQQVTLRCSSQSGHNTVSWYQQALGQGPQFIFQYYREEENGRGNFPPRFSGLQFPNYSSELNVNALELDDSALYLCASSSAGGIPYNEQFFGPGTRLTVL.

The CDR3, as DNA: TGTGCCAGCAGTGAAGCGGGAGGACGGGGGGACGAGCAGTACTTC. It specifies CASSEAGGRGDEQYF. V and J are TRBV6-1 and TRBJ2-7; 7 bases agree with TRBD2. This CDR3 contains 15 residues. V shed 0 bases, J shed 5 bases, and the junction held 7 bases outside the gene matches. Per the germline V gene, CDR1 is MNHNS and CDR2 is SASEGT.

This rearrangement joins TRBV11-2 to TRBJ1-2; D may be TRBD1 (6 bases). The germline V gene encodes CDR1 SGHAT and CDR2 FQNNGV. The CDR3 has 16 residues. The V end lost 0 bases, the J end lost 2 bases, and 13 bases lay between the germline ends. DNA for the CDR3: TGTGCCAGCAGCTTAGATCTGCGGGGGACAAACTATGGCTACACCTTC. Protein sequence: CASSLDLRGTNYGYTF. Together with reference TRBV11-2 and TRBJ1-2, the CDR3 gives the full variable domain: EAGVAQSPRYKIIEKRQSVAFWCNPISGHATLYWYQQILGQGPKLLIQFQNNGVVDDSQLPKDRFSAERLKGVDSTLKIQPAKLEDSAVYLCASSLDLRGTNYGYTFGSGTRLTVV.

CDR3 bases: TGTGCCAGCAGCTTGGTGGGAGGGAACCACGAGCAGTACTTC. Its protein product is CASSLVGGNHEQYF. The V call is TRBV5-6, the J call TRBJ2-7; 7 bases are a match to TRBD2. The junction had 5 bases not matched to a gene; V was cut back by 0 bases and J by 5 bases. The CDR3 is 14 residues long. Germline V gene sequence: CDR1 SGHDT, CDR2 YYEEEE.